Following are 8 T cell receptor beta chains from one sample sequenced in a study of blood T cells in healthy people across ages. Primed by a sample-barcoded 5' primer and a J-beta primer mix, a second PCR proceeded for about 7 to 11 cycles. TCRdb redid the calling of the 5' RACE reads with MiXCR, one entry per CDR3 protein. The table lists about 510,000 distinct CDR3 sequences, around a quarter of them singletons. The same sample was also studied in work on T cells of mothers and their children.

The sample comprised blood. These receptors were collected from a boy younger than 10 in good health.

CDR3 coding DNA: TGCGCCAGCAGCTTGGAGTTGGCAGATACGCAGTATTTT. Translated, it gives CASSLELADTQYF. This chain joins TRBV5-1 and TRBJ2-3, with D unclear. The ends were cut back, 0 bases at V and 4 bases at J, with 6 bases in the middle. This CDR3 is 13 amino acids long. Per the germline V gene, CDR1 is SGHRS and CDR2 is YFSETQ.

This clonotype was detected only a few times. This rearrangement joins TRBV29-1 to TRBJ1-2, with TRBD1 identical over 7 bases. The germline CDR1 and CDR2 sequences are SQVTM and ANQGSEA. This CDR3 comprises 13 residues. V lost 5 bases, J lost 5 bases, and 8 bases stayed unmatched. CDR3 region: CSVQVTTGYGYTF. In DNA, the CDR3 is TGCAGCGTTCAGGTGACGACAGGGTATGGCTACACCTTC. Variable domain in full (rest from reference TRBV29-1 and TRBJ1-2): SAVISQKPSRDICQRGTSLTIQCQVDSQVTMMFWYRQQPGQSLTLIATANQGSEATYESGFVIDKFPISRPNLTFSTLTVSNMSPEDSSIYLCSVQVTTGYGYTFGSGTRLTVV.

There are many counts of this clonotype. The CDR3 DNA sequence: TGCAGCGTTGAGAGGCTGGGCGGGGACAGGGTGCAAGAGACCCAGTACTTC. Translated: CSVERLGGDRVQETQYF. The V and J genes are TRBV29-1 and TRBJ2-5, with TRBD1 matching 9 bases. The germline CDR1 and CDR2 sequences are SQVTM and ANQGSEA. The CDR3 length is 17 residues. The trim removed 3 bases at V and 2 bases at J, leaving 13 bases unmatched.

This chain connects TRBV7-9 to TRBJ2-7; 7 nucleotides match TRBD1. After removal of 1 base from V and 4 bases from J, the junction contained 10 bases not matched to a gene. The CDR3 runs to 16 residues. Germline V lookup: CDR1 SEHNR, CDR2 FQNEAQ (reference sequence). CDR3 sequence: CASSLGTGQAGYEQYF. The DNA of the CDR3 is TGTGCCAGCAGCTTAGGGACCGGACAGGCCGGGTACGAGCAGTACTTC.

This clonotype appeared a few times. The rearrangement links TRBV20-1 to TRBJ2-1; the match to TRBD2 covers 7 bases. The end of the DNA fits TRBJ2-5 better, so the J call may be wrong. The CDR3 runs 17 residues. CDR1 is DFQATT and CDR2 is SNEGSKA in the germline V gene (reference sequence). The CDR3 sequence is CSVKRDFEAVGRETQYF. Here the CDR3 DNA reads TGCAGTGTCAAGCGGGATTTCGAGGCAGTGGGGCGAGAGACCCAGTACTTC.

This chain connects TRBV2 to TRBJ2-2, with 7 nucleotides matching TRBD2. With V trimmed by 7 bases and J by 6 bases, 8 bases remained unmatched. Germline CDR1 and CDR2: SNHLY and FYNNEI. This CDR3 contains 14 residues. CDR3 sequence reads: CASKVEGGAGELFF. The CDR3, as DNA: TGTGCCAGCAAAGTGGAGGGAGGGGCCGGGGAGCTGTTTTTT.

The CDR3 coding sequence is TGTGCCACCCGAACTGCAGGGGGCGGCTACATTCAGTACTTC. Translation gives CATRTAGGGYIQYF. The V and J genes are TRBV6-6 and TRBJ2-4; 8 nucleotides match TRBD1. Germline V gene data show CDR1 as MNHNY and CDR2 as SVGAGI (reference sequence). The CDR3 has 14 amino acids. V trimming: 10 bases; J trimming: 8 bases; junction bases outside the gene matches: 13.

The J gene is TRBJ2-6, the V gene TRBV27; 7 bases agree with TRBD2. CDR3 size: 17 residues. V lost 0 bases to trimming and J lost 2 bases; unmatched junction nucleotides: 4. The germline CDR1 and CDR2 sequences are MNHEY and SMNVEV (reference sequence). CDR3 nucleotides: TGTGCCAGCAGTTTATCGGGCGGGAGAGCTGGGGCCAACGTCCTGACTTTC. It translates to CASSLSGGRAGANVLTF.